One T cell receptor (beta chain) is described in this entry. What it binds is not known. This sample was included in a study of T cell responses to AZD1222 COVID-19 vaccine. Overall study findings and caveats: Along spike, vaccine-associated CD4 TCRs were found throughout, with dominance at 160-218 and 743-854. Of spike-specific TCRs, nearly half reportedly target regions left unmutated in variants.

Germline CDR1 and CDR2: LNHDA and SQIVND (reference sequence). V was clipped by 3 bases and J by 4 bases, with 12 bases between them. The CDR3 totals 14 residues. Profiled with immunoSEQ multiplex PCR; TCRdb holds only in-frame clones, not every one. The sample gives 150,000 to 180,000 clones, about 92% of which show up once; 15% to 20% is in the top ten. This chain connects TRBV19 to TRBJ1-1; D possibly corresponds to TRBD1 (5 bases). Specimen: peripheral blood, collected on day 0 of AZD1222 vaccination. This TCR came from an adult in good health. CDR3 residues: CASSMDGHLTEAFF. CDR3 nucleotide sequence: TGTGCCAGTAGTATGGACGGACACCTCACTGAAGCTTTCTTT.